Below are 2 T cell receptor beta chains sequenced from a single sample in a study of blood T cell repertoires in COVID-19. This table comes from immunoSEQ multiplex PCR, and its TCRdb copy is limited to in-frame clones, with some not included. The sample holds about 250,000 clones; about four fifths are singletons and the top ten take about 8.1%. Sequenced: peripheral blood. These receptors all stem from a man older than 75 with acute or convalescent COVID-19.

The V gene is TRBV3-1 (or the pseudogene TRBV3-2), the J gene TRBJ2-1; D gene uncertain. This CDR3 contains 12 residues. V lost 3 bases and J 4 bases, leaving 4 bases between the germline ends. The V gene's germline CDR1 is LGHDT and CDR2 YNNKEL (reference sequence). The CDR3 sequence: CASSHLYNEQFF. The DNA of the CDR3 is TGTGCCAGCAGCCACCTATACAATGAGCAGTTCTTC.

This clone was recorded only once. The CDR3 reads CAWRLGAGTEAFF. CDR3 bases: TGTGCCTGGAGGCTGGGGGCCGGTACTGAAGCTTTCTTT. The chain links TRBV30 to TRBJ1-1, with D possibly matching TRBD1 (6 bases). V was pared by 3 bases and J by 5 bases, with 13 bases between. The CDR3 sequence is 13 residues long. Germline V gene lookup returns CDR1 GTSNPN and CDR2 SVGIG (reference sequence).